The 4 T cell receptor beta chains in this list originate from one sample, sequenced in a study of early T cells in non-severe SARS-CoV-2 infection. One entry per CDR3 protein results from TCRdb running MiXCR on the 5' RACE reads. This table has tens of thousands of distinct CDR3 sequences, about 12% appearing once. Sequencing used whole blood. Every receptor here comes from an adult who was a healthcare worker with PCR-confirmed SARS-CoV-2 infection or an uninfected control (not recorded which).

V gene TRBV7-9 combines with J gene TRBJ1-1; D not resolved. The CDR3 sequence is 13 residues long. Germline lookup yields CDR1 SEHNR and CDR2 FQNEAQ (reference sequence). V was pared by 8 bases and J by 0 bases, with 10 bases between. DNA of the CDR3: TGTGCCAGCCGTGAGGGTTTGAACACTGAAGCTTTCTTT. This encodes CASREGLNTEAFF.

This clonotype was counted many times. V is TRBV29-1 and J is TRBJ2-2; TRBD1 might be the D (6 bases). Germline CDR1 SQVTM, CDR2 ANQGSEA. Trimming pared 6 bases from V and 5 bases from J, leaving 16 bases between. The CDR3 has 14 amino acids. CDR3 bases: TGCAGCGTCGATAATACAGGGAGTACCGGGGAGCTGTTTTTT. It codes for CSVDNTGSTGELFF.

This chain connects TRBV11-2 to TRBJ1-2; D gene ambiguous. Trimming took off 6 bases at V and 6 bases at J, with 17 bases between the two ends. The CDR3 consists of 14 residues. CDR1 is SGHAT, CDR2 FQNNGV, per germline. CDR3 protein: CASSFRAGQNGYTF. CDR3 bases: TGTGCCAGCAGTTTTCGAGCAGGCCAAAATGGCTACACCTTC.

This clonotype was observed at least ten times. V and J are TRBV20-1 and TRBJ2-7, with a possible D match to TRBD1 (5 bases). Germline V gene lookup returns CDR1 DFQATT and CDR2 SNEGSKA (reference sequence). V lost 0 bases, J lost 3 bases, and 6 bases lay in between. The CDR3 sequence is 12 residues long. The CDR3 DNA is TGCAGTGCTAGAGAGGACATCTACGAGCAGTACTTC. It specifies CSAREDIYEQYF.